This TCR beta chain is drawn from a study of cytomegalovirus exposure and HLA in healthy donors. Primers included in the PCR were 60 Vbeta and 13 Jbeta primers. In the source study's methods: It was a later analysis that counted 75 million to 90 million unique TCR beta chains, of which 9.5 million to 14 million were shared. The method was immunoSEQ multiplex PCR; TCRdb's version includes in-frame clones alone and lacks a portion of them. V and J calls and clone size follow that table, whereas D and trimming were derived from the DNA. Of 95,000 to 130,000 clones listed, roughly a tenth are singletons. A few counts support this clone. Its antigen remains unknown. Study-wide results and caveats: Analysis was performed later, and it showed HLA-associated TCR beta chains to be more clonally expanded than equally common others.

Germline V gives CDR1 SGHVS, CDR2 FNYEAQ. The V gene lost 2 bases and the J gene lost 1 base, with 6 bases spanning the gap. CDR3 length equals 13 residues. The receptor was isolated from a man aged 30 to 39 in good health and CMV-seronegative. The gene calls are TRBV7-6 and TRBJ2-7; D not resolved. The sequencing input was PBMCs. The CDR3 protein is CASSLRVSYEQYF. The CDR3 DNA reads TGTGCCAGCAGCTTACGTGTTTCCTACGAGCAGTACTTC. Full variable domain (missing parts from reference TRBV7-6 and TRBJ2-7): GAGVSQSPRYKVTKRGQDVALRCDPISGHVSLYWYRQALGQGPEFLTYFNYEAQQDKSGLPNDRFSAERPEGSISTLTIQRTEQRDSAMYRCASSLRVSYEQYFGPGTRLTVT.